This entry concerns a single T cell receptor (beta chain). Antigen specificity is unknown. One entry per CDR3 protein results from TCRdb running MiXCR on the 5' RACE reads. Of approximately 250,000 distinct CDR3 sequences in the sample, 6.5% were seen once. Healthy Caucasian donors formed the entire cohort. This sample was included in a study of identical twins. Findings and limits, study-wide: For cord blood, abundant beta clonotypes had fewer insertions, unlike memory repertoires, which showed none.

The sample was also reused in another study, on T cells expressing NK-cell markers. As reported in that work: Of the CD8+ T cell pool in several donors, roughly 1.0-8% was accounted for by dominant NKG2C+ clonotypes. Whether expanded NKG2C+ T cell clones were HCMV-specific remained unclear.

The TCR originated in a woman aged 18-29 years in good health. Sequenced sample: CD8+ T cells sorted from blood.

The CDR3 DNA follows: TGTGCCAGCAGCGCACCCGGAGAGTACGAGCAGTACTTC. Protein sequence: CASSAPGEYEQYF. This chain connects TRBV7-6 to TRBJ2-7; D unclear. The CDR3 has 13 amino acids. V dropped 5 bases and J dropped 4 bases, with 12 bases sitting between them. Germline CDR1 and CDR2: SGHVS and FNYEAQ.